These T cell receptor beta chains were read from a single sample in a study of T cell changes during pregnancy in multiple sclerosis. Assay: immunoSEQ multiplex PCR; the TCRdb copy retains only in-frame clones and omits some. The data hold approximately 72,000 clones, with more than 85% observed a single time. The sequenced sample was peripheral blood, obtained in the first trimester of pregnancy. The origin of the receptors is a female donor in good health, enrolled as a control in a pregnancy study. Both conserved end residues are part of each CDR3. The D gene is left open where the match is weak. A clone size is listed for some rows: how often the clone was seen (once, few, many), or a class if it is expanded.

j_call v_call d_call clone_size cdr3_aa cdr3_nt
TRBJ2-1 TRBV29-1 . once CSVERTTYNEQFF TGCAGTGTTGAGAGGACTACCTACAATGAGCAGTTCTTC
TRBJ1-4 TRBV5-5 . . CASSSEPGAGSREKLFF TGTGCCAGCAGCTCCGAACCAGGGGCAGGGAGTCGCGAAAAACTGTTTTTT
TRBJ2-7 TRBV5-6 TRBD2 . CASSLVRELSEQYF TGTGCCAGCAGCTTGGTGCGGGAGCTAAGCGAGCAGTACTTC
TRBJ2-6 TRBV25-1 . . CASSGKGETSGANVLTF TGTGCCAGCAGTGGGAAGGGGGAGACGTCTGGGGCCAACGTCCTGACTTTC
TRBJ2-1 TRBV19 TRBD2 . CASSIGRTSGNEQFF TGTGCCAGTAGTATAGGTCGGACTAGCGGGAATGAGCAGTTCTTC
TRBJ2-2 TRBV19 TRBD2 . CASSIDSSGAGRAGELFF TGTGCCAGTAGTATAGACTCCAGCGGAGCAGGGAGGGCCGGGGAGCTGTTTTTT
TRBJ2-1 TRBV7-9 . once CASSLDGNTRGDEQFF TGTGCCAGCAGCTTAGACGGCAACACCAGGGGCGATGAGCAGTTCTTC
TRBJ2-7 TRBV6-5 . . CASSYSSPDYEQYF TGTGCCAGCAGTTACTCGAGCCCTGACTACGAGCAGTACTTC
TRBJ2-5 TRBV5-6 . . CASSLPGGTQYF TGTGCCAGCAGCTTGCCCGGTGGGACCCAGTACTTC
TRBJ1-1 TRBV28 . . CASTLGRANTEAFF TGTGCCAGCACCCTTGGGAGGGCGAACACTGAAGCTTTCTTT
TRBJ1-5 TRBV27 TRBD1 . CASSPAGRGQLPQHF TGTGCCAGCAGTCCCGCGGGCAGGGGGCAGTTGCCCCAGCATTTT
TRBJ1-5 TRBV6-1 . . CASSGGGQPQHF TGTGCCAGCAGTGGGGGGGGCCAGCCCCAGCATTTT
TRBJ2-1 TRBV7-8 TRBD2 . CASSLDSGRADEQFF TGTGCCAGCAGCTTAGATAGCGGGAGGGCGGATGAGCAGTTCTTC
TRBJ1-5 TRBV28 TRBD1 . CASGTGAYQPQHF TGTGCCAGCGGTACAGGGGCCTATCAGCCCCAGCATTTT
TRBJ2-1 TRBV9 . . CASSRPSSYNEQFF TGTGCCAGCAGCCGTCCTAGCTCCTACAATGAGCAGTTCTTC
TRBJ2-1 TRBV6-5 . . CASSYSGLGGYNEQFF TGTGCCAGCAGTTATTCCGGGCTAGGGGGATACAATGAGCAGTTCTTC
TRBJ2-1 TRBV6-6 TRBD2 once CASRGLAGVSDEQFF TGTGCCAGCAGAGGACTAGCGGGAGTTAGTGATGAGCAGTTCTTC
TRBJ2-5 TRBV5-6 TRBD2 . CASSHLLAGGREQYF TGTGCCAGCAGCCATCTACTAGCGGGAGGGCGGGAGCAGTACTTC
TRBJ1-1 TRBV25-1 . . CASSDPVSDDEAFF TGTGCCAGCAGTGACCCGGTTAGTGATGATGAAGCTTTCTTT
TRBJ2-5 TRBV5-4 . . CASSLPGEETQYF TGTGCCAGCAGCTTACCCGGGGAAGAGACCCAGTACTTC
TRBJ2-1 TRBV5-1 TRBD2 . CASSFGLAAFIEQFF TGCGCCAGCAGTTTCGGACTAGCGGCCTTTATTGAGCAGTTCTTC
TRBJ2-5 TRBV6-6 . . CRAEREETQYF TGCCGGGCGGAGAGGGAGGAGACCCAGTACTTC
TRBJ2-7 TRBV11-2 . . CASSSKYEQYF TGTGCCAGCAGCTCAAAATACGAGCAGTACTTC
TRBJ1-2 TRBV4-1 . . CASSQDQRGPNYGYTF TGCGCCAGCAGCCAAGATCAGAGAGGTCCAAACTATGGCTACACCTTC
TRBJ2-1 TRBV6-4 TRBD1 . CASSNWDRGTNEQFF TGTGCCAGCAGTAACTGGGACAGGGGGACCAATGAGCAGTTCTTC
TRBJ2-1 TRBV18 TRBD2 . CASSPTPGHSLAGERFF TGTGCCAGCTCTCCTACTCCGGGACACAGCCTAGCGGGAGAGAGGTTCTTC